The rows below give T cell receptor beta chains drawn from one sample of a study of cytomegalovirus exposure and HLA in healthy donors. Measured with immunoSEQ multiplex PCR; TCRdb has only the in-frame clones, and not every one. This sample carries 200,000 to 250,000 clones, about 83% of them seen once, and the ten largest clones take 1.4%. The sample taken for sequencing was PBMCs. The origin of the receptors is a girl aged 10-17 years in good health and CMV-seronegative. Each CDR3 is given without its conserved first and last residue. A D gene is named only where the DNA matches it firmly.

d_call	v_call	cdr3_aa
TRBD1	TRBV7-2	ASSWDRGNEKLF
.	TRBV28	ASSLGGATYNEQF
.	TRBV27	ASRQNLDQYYGYT
.	TRBV7-2	ASSLMGGAEETQY
.	TRBV19	ASKQRRGNTEAF
.	TRBV5-1	ASSLGTVNTEAF
TRBD1	TRBV27	ATGRGQNTEAF
.	TRBV19	ASSTGLRVTGELF
TRBD1	TRBV19	ASIGDRGTFSNQPQH
.	TRBV11-2	ASSRVLSGLGAYEQY
TRBD2	TRBV7-6	ASSSSDSGEENNEQF
TRBD1	TRBV28	ASGTDATNEKLF
.	TRBV30	AWSLPFSEWYGYT
TRBD1	TRBV4-1	ASSQDQGGPRTEAF
TRBD1	TRBV6-1	ATYRGFGYEQY
.	TRBV19	ASSRQSTDTQY
.	TRBV19	ASADWSYNEQF
.	TRBV5-6	ASSSAGTNYGYT
TRBD1	TRBV7-9	ASSFLRGRWEKLF
.	TRBV28	ASSLRWQPQH
.	TRBV15	ATSRGQDSVNTEAF
TRBD1	TRBV30	AWSRRQGRSYNEQF
TRBD2	TRBV5-1	ASSFGLLAGAQEAQY
TRBD2	TRBV28	ASSPASGRRYEQY
TRBD2	TRBV15	ATSREGVFGTRRQVTQY
.	TRBV4-2	ASSQISLGLNEKLF
TRBD1	TRBV6-5	ASSSTGSTDTQY
.	TRBV15	ATSREAEPYNEQF
.	TRBV4-1	ASSLRTASNQPQH
TRBD2	TRBV5-1	ASSLLSGKSEQY
.	TRBV28	ASSLHTGSSYNEQF
TRBD1	TRBV27	ASSDRDRGPPGYT
.	TRBV7-9	ASSYGQLDEQY
TRBD2	TRBV27	ASSPWGTSGSYEQY
.	TRBV19	ASSIQGSGNQPQH
.	TRBV19	ASSILGGIDNEQF
TRBD1	TRBV11-2	ASSLGPSRGRRGYT
.	TRBV28	ASSLRSTDTRY
.	TRBV6-6	ASSAGGKDGKAF
.	TRBV28	ASSLYQGPRPTDAEQY
TRBD1	TRBV2	ASSVNGTAIPFGQPQH
.	TRBV15	ATSRDVSGYEQY
TRBD2	TRBV18	ASSTAGTSSYEQY
.	TRBV6-4	ASSDDARGRANYGYT
.	TRBV19	ASRPTGSNQPQH
.	TRBV15	ATSRAARFSYQETQY
TRBD1	TRBV7-6	ASSLGQATEAF
.	TRBV7-8	ASSLGPWGLNTEAF
.	TRBV5-1	ASSLETPEGGDEQF